This T cell receptor beta chain is drawn from a study of blood T cell repertoires in COVID-19 (dated by TCRdb to 2020 to 2021). For the wider study: Collaborator samples came from the United States, Italy and Spain and covered acute and convalescent phases of COVID-19. The material from the prospective study consisted of cDNA or gDNA derived from T cells, B-cell-depleted T cells, or PBMCs. Subjects who had been exposed to COVID-19, were actively infected with it, or had recovered from it provided the deeply sampled blood TCRbeta repertoires that made up the dataset. The repertoires were released in a freely available public database meant as a resource for research on the immune response to SARS-CoV-2. Samples came from the ongoing ImmuneRACE study (first 160 participants) plus 1,254 subjects from 6 global collaborators. A de-identified subject ID, COVID-19 status, age in years and sex were almost always included in the sample metadata. Where available, HLA class I and class II types were taken from metadata supplied by the sample provider and were not determined by assay-based typing.

Enrolling through a virtual design, the prospective study's participants ranged in age from about 18 to 89 years and lived across some 23 United States geographic areas. To assign participants to cohorts, the prospective study relied on clinical history that participants themselves reported in a screening survey and a study questionnaire. Recovered participants in ImmuneRACE Cohort 3 were defined by two consecutive negative NP/OP PCR tests, clearance by a healthcare professional, or resolution of symptoms. Each participant in the prospective study had whole blood, serum and a nasopharyngeal or oropharyngeal swab collected by mobile phlebotomists. Over a 2-month period, participants in the prospective study had the option of providing additional blood draws and questionnaires. Before DNA extraction, blood samples from the prospective study were shipped at room temperature or frozen. In regard to this clone: Its binding antigen is unknown. Base qualities are missing; no much larger clone stands one base away.

Overall study results and their limits: The quantity of clinical and demographic metadata differed by source and by participant and was supplied without curation.

Taken from the germline V gene, the CDR1 and CDR2 loops are MNHEY and SVGAGI. Germline trimming amounts to 4 bases on V and 6 bases on J, with 13 as the count of junction bases outside the gene matches. Spanning cysteine to phenylalanine, the CDR3 consists of 16 amino acids. The only DNA kept is the CDR3, 48 bases in frame from the first base. TCRbeta CDR3 regions were amplified from genomic DNA by means of the immunoSEQ Assay, a bias-controlled multiplex PCR. The paper's processing steps were these. The number of nucleated cells in each sample was estimated by amplification of reference gene primers within the assay. To quantify the absolute abundance of each unique TCRbeta CDR3 rearrangement, sequence reads were collapsed and filtered. Productive Simpson clonality was computed per sample as the square root of Simpson's diversity index over productive rearrangements. Here the immuneACCESS table is served through TCRdb, limited to in-frame sequences with V and J called. Missing clones are a known gap in these copies; in checked studies unresolved V genes cover under half, and the rest lacks a known reason. Clonal size and the V and J genes are those of that table, whereas D and trimming came from the DNA. In all, the sample holds about 170,000 clones, and roughly nine tenths of those were seen once. Clones ranked in the top ten supply around 7% of the sample.

Sequencing was carried out using PBMCs or T cells enriched from blood (not recorded which). This receptor was obtained from a woman aged 45 to 65 who had recovered from COVID-19. The chain was built from TRBV6-5 and TRBJ2-7; TRBD2 agrees with 9 junctional bases. The nucleotide sequence reads TGTGCCAGCAGTTTCCTCGCAATAGCGGGAGCATCCGAGCAGTACTTC. This encodes CASSFLAIAGASEQYF.